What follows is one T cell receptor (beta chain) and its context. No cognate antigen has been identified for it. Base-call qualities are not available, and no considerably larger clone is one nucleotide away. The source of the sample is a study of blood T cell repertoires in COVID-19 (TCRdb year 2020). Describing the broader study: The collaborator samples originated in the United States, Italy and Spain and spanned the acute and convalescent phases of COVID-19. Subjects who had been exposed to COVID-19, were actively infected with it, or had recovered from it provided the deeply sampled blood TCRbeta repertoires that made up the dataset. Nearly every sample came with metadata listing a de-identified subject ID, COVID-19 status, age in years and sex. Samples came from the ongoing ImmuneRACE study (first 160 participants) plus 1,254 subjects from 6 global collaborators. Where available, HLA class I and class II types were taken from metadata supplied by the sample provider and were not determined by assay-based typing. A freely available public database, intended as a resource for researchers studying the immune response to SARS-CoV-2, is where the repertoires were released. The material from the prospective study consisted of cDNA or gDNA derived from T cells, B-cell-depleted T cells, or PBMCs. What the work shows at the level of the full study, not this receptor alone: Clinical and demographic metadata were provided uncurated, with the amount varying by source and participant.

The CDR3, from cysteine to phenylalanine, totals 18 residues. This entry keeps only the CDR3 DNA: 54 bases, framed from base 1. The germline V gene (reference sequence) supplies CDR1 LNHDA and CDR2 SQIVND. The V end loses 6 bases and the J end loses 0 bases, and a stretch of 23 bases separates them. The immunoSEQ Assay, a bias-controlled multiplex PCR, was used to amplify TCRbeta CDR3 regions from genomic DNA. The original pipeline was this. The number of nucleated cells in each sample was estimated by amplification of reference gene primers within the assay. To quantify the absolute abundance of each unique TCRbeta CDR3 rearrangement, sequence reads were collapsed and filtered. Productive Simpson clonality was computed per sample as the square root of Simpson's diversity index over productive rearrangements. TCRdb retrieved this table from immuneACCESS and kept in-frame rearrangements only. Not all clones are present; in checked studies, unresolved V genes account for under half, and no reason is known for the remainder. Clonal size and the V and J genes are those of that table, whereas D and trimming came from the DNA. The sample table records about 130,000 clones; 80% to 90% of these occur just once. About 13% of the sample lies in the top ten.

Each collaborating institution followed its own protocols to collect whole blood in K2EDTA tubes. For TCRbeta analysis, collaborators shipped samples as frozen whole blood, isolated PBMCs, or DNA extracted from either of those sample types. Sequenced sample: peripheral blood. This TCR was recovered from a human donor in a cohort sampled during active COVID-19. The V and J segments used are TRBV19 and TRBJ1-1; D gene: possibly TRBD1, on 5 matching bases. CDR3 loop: CASRTLGGFGGVNTEAFF. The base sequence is TGTGCCAGTAGGACCCTCGGGGGTTTCGGGGGGGTGAACACTGAAGCTTTCTTT.